Given below is one T cell receptor (beta chain) in context. This entry belongs to a study of cytomegalovirus exposure and HLA in healthy donors. PCR involved 60 Vbeta and 13 Jbeta primers. Profiled with immunoSEQ multiplex PCR; TCRdb holds only in-frame clones, not every one. Of about 230,000 clones listed, more than 75% are singletons. With 6 bases removed from V and 6 bases from J, the gap between germline ends came to 12 bases. The CDR3 is 13 residues long. Per germline, CDR1 MDHEN and CDR2 SYDVKM. The sequenced sample was PBMCs. The receptor's source is a human donor in good health. V usage is TRBV28 and J usage is TRBJ1-5; D gene unclear. CDR3 sequence reads: CASSPIRVQPQHF. CDR3 coding DNA: TGTGCCAGCAGCCCGATCCGAGTTCAGCCCCAGCATTTT.